The 21 T cell receptor beta chains below all came from one sample that was sequenced in a study of blood T cell repertoires in COVID-19. TCRdb's copy holds only in-frame clones and misses some; the assay was immunoSEQ multiplex PCR. The sample holds tens of thousands of clones; roughly 80% are singletons and the top ten take roughly 22%. The sequencing input was peripheral blood. These TCRs come from a woman aged 55-69 years with acute or convalescent COVID-19.

Worth noting for this clone: Other DNA sequences within the sample encode an identical CDR3. The chain employs TRBV27 and TRBJ2-7; D is unclear. Trimming stripped 0 bases from V and 5 bases from J, with 11 bases between. There are 14 residues in the CDR3. Germline CDR1 reads MNHEY; CDR2 reads SMNVEV (reference sequence). The CDR3 loop is CASSLSTRRNEQYF. The CDR3 DNA follows: TGTGCCAGCAGTTTATCGACACGCAGGAACGAGCAGTACTTC.

This chain connects TRBV9 to TRBJ2-5, with TRBD2 matching over 10 bases. In germline, CDR1 is SGDLS, CDR2 YYNGEE. V dropped 4 bases and J dropped 3; count of bases not matched to a gene: 3. This CDR3 comprises 14 residues. The DNA of the CDR3 is TGTGCCAGCAGCAAAGCGGGGGGGGAAGAGACCCAGTACTTC. It specifies CASSKAGGEETQYF.

The rearrangement links TRBV4-1 to TRBJ1-1, with a possible D match to TRBD1 (6 bases). The V and J ends lost 3 bases and 1 base respectively, with 6 bases between them. There are 13 residues in the CDR3. CDR1 and CDR2 from the germline V gene are MGHRA and YSYEKL. Written as DNA, the CDR3 is TGCGCCAGCAGCCAGGGGGCGAACACTGAAGCTTTCTTT. It yields the protein CASSQGANTEAFF.

The chain couples TRBV6-5 to TRBJ1-5, with D possibly TRBD1 on 5 matching bases. V lost 5 bases and J lost 7, with 9 bases in between. This CDR3 comprises 12 residues. CDR1 and CDR2 from the germline V gene are MNHEY and SVGAGI. The CDR3 spells CASSTGGQPQHF. As DNA, the CDR3 is TGTGCCAGCAGTACCGGGGGACAGCCCCAGCATTTT.

This clone was picked up one time. CDR3 loop: CASSLANRDNEQFF. Here the CDR3 DNA reads TGTGCCAGCAGCTTGGCCAACCGGGACAATGAGCAGTTCTTC. V usage is TRBV5-6 and J usage is TRBJ2-1; the D is unclear. Germline V gene sequence: CDR1 SGHDT, CDR2 YYEEEE. This CDR3 has 14 residues. V was trimmed by 0 bases and J by 5 bases, leaving 9 bases between them.

This chain connects TRBV20-1 to TRBJ2-7; the D gene is possibly TRBD1 (5 bases). Germline-derived CDR1 and CDR2 are DFQATT and SNEGSKA (reference sequence). The V end lost 4 bases, the J end lost 3 bases, and 7 bases lay between the germline ends. CDR3 length: 11 residues. The CDR3 coding sequence is TGCAGTGCTACGACAGACTACGAGCAGTACTTC. Its translation: CSATTDYEQYF.

This clone was picked up one time. The chain couples TRBV7-9 to TRBJ1-1; tentative D call: TRBD1 (6 bases). Germline V gene data show CDR1 as SEHNR and CDR2 as FQNEAQ (reference sequence). V lost 8 bases and J 2 bases, leaving 9 bases between the germline ends. The CDR3 totals 12 residues. CDR3 nucleotide sequence: TGTGCCAGCGGGACACTTAACACTGAAGCTTTCTTT. It is translated as CASGTLNTEAFF.

This clone was counted a few times. The chain employs TRBV9 and TRBJ1-4; TRBD1 matches 7 bases. Germline-derived CDR1 and CDR2 are SGDLS and YYNGEE. The trim removed 3 bases at V and 4 bases at J, leaving 3 bases unmatched. This CDR3 comprises 14 residues. CDR3 in DNA: TGTGCCAGCAGCGCGACAGGGAGTAATGAAAAACTGTTTTTT. Translation gives CASSATGSNEKLFF.

In this sample, this clone turned up a few times. CDR3 in amino acids: CASSLVAGGGTEAFF. CDR3 DNA: TGCGCCAGCAGCTTGGTTGCCGGGGGAGGCACTGAAGCTTTCTTT. The J gene is TRBJ1-1, the V gene TRBV5-1; tentatively, D is TRBD1 (5 bases). Germline V CDR1 and CDR2: SGHRS, YFSETQ. The CDR3 totals 15 residues. V was trimmed by 0 bases and J by 4 bases, leaving 13 bases between them.

The rearrangement uses TRBV5-5 and TRBJ1-2; 9 nucleotides agree with TRBD1. CDR3 length: 16 residues. Losses at the gene ends were 0 bases for V and 4 bases for J; bases not matched to a gene: 7. CDR1 and CDR2 from the germline V gene are SGHKS and YYEKEE (reference sequence). This CDR3 reads CASSLAIQGAGYGYTF. As DNA, the CDR3 is TGTGCCAGCAGCTTGGCTATACAGGGGGCAGGCTATGGCTACACCTTC.

The chain couples TRBV29-1 to TRBJ1-5; 7 nucleotides line up with TRBD1. CDR3 length equals 14 residues. CDR1 is SQVTM and CDR2 is ANQGSEA in the germline V gene. With 5 bases clipped from V and 4 bases from J, the junction kept 8 bases outside the gene matches. CDR3 sequence (DNA): TGCAGCGTTCTTACAGGGGACGAAAATCAGCCCCAGCATTTT. The encoded protein is CSVLTGDENQPQHF.

This clone was observed a few times. This chain connects TRBV6-4 to TRBJ2-7; the match to TRBD1 covers 9 bases. Germline V lookup: CDR1 MRHNA, CDR2 SNTAGT. Trimming took 8 bases from V and 0 from J; bases not matched to a gene: 8. This CDR3 contains 15 residues. For the CDR3, the DNA is TGTGCCAGCTCCTGGGACAGGGACTTCTCCTACGAGCAGTACTTC. Translating gives CASSWDRDFSYEQYF.

The CDR3 loop reads CASSLGLAGDYTDTQYF. Here the CDR3 DNA reads TGTGCCAGCAGCTTGGGACTAGCGGGGGACTACACAGATACGCAGTATTTT. This chain connects TRBV11-2 to TRBJ2-3, with TRBD2 matching over 14 bases. The CDR3 runs 17 residues. Germline V CDR1 and CDR2: SGHAT, FQNNGV. V lost 3 bases, J lost 2 bases, and 4 bases stayed unmatched.

This clone has just a few counts. The V gene is TRBV9, the J gene TRBJ2-5, with 11 positions matching TRBD2. V was pared by 6 bases and J by 2 bases, with 12 bases of the junction left unmatched. Germline CDR1 SGDLS, CDR2 YYNGEE. The CDR3 length is 17 residues. The CDR3 nucleotides read TGTGCCAGCAAGAGGGTAGCGGGGGGGCAGGTGCAAGAGACCCAGTACTTC. Its protein product is CASKRVAGGQVQETQYF.

The gene calls are TRBV19 and TRBJ1-5; maybe TRBD1 (5 bases). The CDR3 loop spans 17 amino acids. CDR1 is LNHDA, CDR2 SQIVND, per germline (reference sequence). V dropped 7 bases and J dropped 0 bases, with 19 bases sitting between them. CDR3 nucleotides: TGTGCCAGTATTTTGCCGTCGGGGGGTTATAGCAATCAGCCCCAGCATTTT. Protein: CASILPSGGYSNQPQHF.

The V call is TRBV12-2, the J call TRBJ1-2. TRBV12-2 is assigned pseudogene status. The CDR3 spans 16 residues. CDR3 residues: CASRLPTLGRNYGYTF. The CDR3 DNA follows: TGTGCAAGTCGCTTGCCCACACTCGGGAGGAACTATGGCTACACCTTC.

The V call is TRBV19, the J call TRBJ1-5; no firm D call. The V and J ends lost 7 bases and 0 bases respectively, with 10 bases between them. This CDR3 contains 14 residues. Germline V gives CDR1 LNHDA, CDR2 SQIVND (reference sequence). The CDR3 bases are TGTGCCAGTAACAGCGGGAATAGCAATCAGCCCCAGCATTTT. Its protein product is CASNSGNSNQPQHF. Based on the CDR3 plus reference TRBV19 and TRBJ1-5, the full variable domain is DGGITQSPKYLFRKEGQNVTLSCEQNLNHDAMYWYRQDPGQGLRLIYYSQIVNDFQKGDIAEGYSVSREKKESFPLTVTSAQKNPTAFYLCASNSGNSNQPQHFGDGTRLSIL.

The V gene is TRBV6-5, the J gene TRBJ1-6, with 7 nucleotides matching TRBD1. V trimming: 2 bases; J trimming: 10 bases; junction bases outside the gene matches: 8. From germline, CDR1 is MNHEY and CDR2 SVGAGI. This CDR3 spans 15 amino acids. CDR3 nucleotides: TGTGCCAGCAGTTACACAACAGGGGATGTGTCACCCCTCCACTTT. Its translation is CASSYTTGDVSPLHF.

The chain combines TRBV7-8 with TRBJ2-7; 7 bases match TRBD1. CDR1 is SGHVS and CDR2 is FQNEAQ in the germline V gene. Trimming took 4 bases from V and 4 from J; bases not matched to a gene: 7. This CDR3 region has 14 residues. CDR3 bases: TGTGCCAGCAGCTCGCGGACAGGCGGTTACGAGCAGTACTTC. Its translation is CASSSRTGGYEQYF.

V gene TRBV2 combines with J gene TRBJ2-2; TRBD1 is a possible D gene (5 bases). The V and J ends lost 10 bases and 1 base respectively, with 16 bases between them. There are 15 residues in the CDR3. Germline CDR1 reads SNHLY; CDR2 reads FYNNEI. The CDR3 nucleotides read TGTGCCACAGGGCCGACAAGCCGGAACACCGGGGAGCTGTTTTTT. Translation: CATGPTSRNTGELFF.

The rearrangement joins TRBV6-2 or TRBV6-3 to TRBJ1-6; 10 nucleotides agree with TRBD1. CDR1 and CDR2 (germline): MNHEY, SVGEGT. The CDR3 length is 15 residues. Trimming cost V 0 bases and J 7 bases; bases outside gene matches: 0. The CDR3 nucleotides are TGTGCCAGCAGTTACTCGGGACAGGGGAATTCACCCCTCCACTTT. Translation: CASSYSGQGNSPLHF.